The 28 T cell receptor beta chains given below trace back to one sample, sequenced in a study of T cell responses to AZD1222 COVID-19 vaccine. The protocol was immunoSEQ multiplex PCR, while the TCRdb copy is restricted to in-frame clones and leaves out a portion. This repertoire shows fewer than 150,000 clones, 90% found once; its top ten account for 3.4%. Sequencing was performed on peripheral blood, taken on day 0 of AZD1222 vaccination. These receptors originate from an adult in good health.

V usage is TRBV3-1 (or the pseudogene TRBV3-2) and J usage is TRBJ1-2; no clear D. V lost 1 base and J 5 bases, leaving 20 bases between the germline ends. CDR1 and CDR2 (germline): LGHDT, YNNKEL (reference sequence). This CDR3 spans 17 amino acids. Here the CDR3 reads CASSQGVVASGYYGYTF. DNA of the CDR3: TGTGCCAGCAGCCAAGGGGTCGTAGCCTCGGGGTATTATGGCTACACCTTC.

This chain uses TRBV5-1 with TRBJ1-6; D is ambiguous. The germline V gene has CDR1 SGHRS and CDR2 YFSETQ. CDR3 size: 14 residues. V lost 0 bases and J 6 bases, leaving 7 bases between the germline ends. CDR3 protein: CASSLDGINSPLHF. The CDR3 DNA reads as TGCGCCAGCAGCTTGGACGGTATTAATTCACCCCTCCACTTT.

The CDR3: CSVGLWDAYSGNTIYF. The CDR3 DNA sequence: TGCAGCGTTGGTCTATGGGACGCCTACTCTGGAAACACCATATATTTT. The V call is TRBV29-1, the J call TRBJ1-3; maybe TRBD1 (5 bases). The CDR3 loop spans 16 amino acids. Germline V CDR1 and CDR2: SQVTM, ANQGSEA. The V and J ends lost 4 bases and 0 bases respectively, with 16 bases between them. Using reference TRBV29-1 and TRBJ1-3 for the parts outside the CDR3, the full variable domain is SAVISQKPSRDICQRGTSLTIQCQVDSQVTMMFWYRQQPGQSLTLIATANQGSEATYESGFVIDKFPISRPNLTFSTLTVSNMSPEDSSIYLCSVGLWDAYSGNTIYFGEGSWLTVV.

The chain combines TRBV13 with TRBJ2-2; D may correspond to TRBD1 or TRBD2 (6 bases each). The CDR3 has 14 residues. With 5 bases removed from V and 7 bases from J, the gap between germline ends came to 14 bases. The germline CDR1 and CDR2 sequences are PRHDT and FYEKMQ (reference sequence). CDR3 DNA: TGTGCCAGCAGCGCGGGACGCAGGGGCGGGGAGCTGTTTTTT. It is translated as CASSAGRRGGELFF.

This chain joins TRBV24-1 and TRBJ2-7; D possibly matches TRBD1 or TRBD2 (5 bases each). There are 14 residues in the CDR3. Trimming took 4 bases from V and 0 from J, leaving 9 bases between them. Germline-derived CDR1 and CDR2 are KGHDR and SFDVKD. The DNA of the CDR3 is TGTGCCACCAGTGACCCAGGGAGCTCCTACGAGCAGTACTTC. Amino acids: CATSDPGSSYEQYF.

The rearrangement links TRBV12-3 or TRBV12-4 to TRBJ2-1; D unresolved. The CDR3 consists of 13 residues. V was clipped by 5 bases and J by 6 bases, with 11 bases between them. CDR3 nucleotide sequence: TGTGCCAGCAGTCGCAGACACGCCAATGAGCAGTTCTTC. The encoded protein is CASSRRHANEQFF.

The rearrangement joins TRBV19 to TRBJ1-3, with D uncertain. V was cut by 3 bases and J by 1 base, with 7 bases left in between. Germline V lookup: CDR1 LNHDA, CDR2 SQIVND (reference sequence). This CDR3 is 14 amino acids long. DNA of the CDR3: TGTGCCAGTAGTATCACGGATTCTGGAAACACCATATATTTT. It translates to CASSITDSGNTIYF. Full variable domain (remainder filled in from reference TRBV19 and TRBJ1-3): DGGITQSPKYLFRKEGQNVTLSCEQNLNHDAMYWYRQDPGQGLRLIYYSQIVNDFQKGDIAEGYSVSREKKESFPLTVTSAQKNPTAFYLCASSITDSGNTIYFGEGSWLTVV.

The rearrangement uses TRBV7-9 and TRBJ2-2, with D possibly TRBD2 on 6 matching bases. In germline, CDR1 is SEHNR, CDR2 FQNEAQ (reference sequence). V lost 2 bases, J lost 2 bases, and 18 bases lay in between. The CDR3 spans 18 residues. Here the CDR3 reads CASSLSRGLATNTGELFF. In DNA, the CDR3 is TGTGCCAGCAGCTTAAGTCGAGGGCTAGCGACTAACACCGGGGAGCTGTTTTTT.

The count of this clone is one. The chain has TRBV6-1 and TRBJ1-2; no firm D call. V lost 1 base and J lost 4, with 10 bases in between. Per the germline V gene, CDR1 is MNHNS and CDR2 is SASEGT. CDR3 length: 14 residues. CDR3 protein: CASSEDKAFYGYTF. CDR3 DNA sequence: TGTGCCAGCAGTGAAGACAAAGCCTTCTATGGCTACACCTTC.

The rearrangement uses TRBV29-1 and TRBJ1-1; 8 bases line up with TRBD1. This CDR3 has 14 residues. V shed 4 bases and J 0 bases; nucleotides not matched to a gene: 4. Germline V gene lookup returns CDR1 SQVTM and CDR2 ANQGSEA. Here the CDR3 DNA reads TGCAGCGTTGCCCGGACAGGGATGAACACTGAAGCTTTCTTT. Its translation: CSVARTGMNTEAFF.

The chain has TRBV19 and TRBJ1-2; D may be TRBD1 (5 bases). Trimming took 10 bases from V and 4 from J, leaving 13 bases between them. Germline V gives CDR1 LNHDA, CDR2 SQIVND (reference sequence). This CDR3 is built from 12 residues. The CDR3 coding sequence is TGTGCCACCGGGCGGGGGATCTATGGCTACACCTTC. Residues: CATGRGIYGYTF.

The chain employs TRBV6-6 and TRBJ1-1; the D is unclear. CDR3 length: 14 residues. Looked up from germline, CDR1 is MNHNY and CDR2 is SVGAGI (reference sequence). The V and J ends lost 2 bases and 8 bases respectively, with 15 bases between them. The CDR3 here is CASSYRAPPEEAFF. CDR3 in DNA: TGTGCCAGCAGTTACAGGGCACCACCCGAGGAAGCTTTCTTT.

V is TRBV14 and J is TRBJ1-2; the match to TRBD1 covers 8 bases. The germline V gene has CDR1 SGHDN and CDR2 FVKESK. V shed 4 bases and J 13 bases; nucleotides not matched to a gene: 8. This CDR3 is 12 amino acids long. CDR3 DNA sequence: TGTGCCAGCAGCCCTACCAGTCAGGGGGCCACCTTC. This translates into CASSPTSQGATF. The full variable domain, completed using reference TRBV14 and TRBJ1-2, is EAGVTQFPSHSVIEKGQTVTLRCDPISGHDNLYWYRRVMGKEIKFLLHFVKESKQDESGMPNNRFLAERTGGTYSTLKVQPAELEDSGVYFCASSPTSQGATFGSGTRLTVV.

The gene calls are TRBV2 and TRBJ1-3; D gene uncertain. The CDR3 spans 12 residues. Trimming pared 3 bases from V and 4 bases from J, leaving 4 bases between. The germline CDR1 and CDR2 sequences are SNHLY and FYNNEI. The CDR3 sequence: CASSDPGNTIYF. In DNA form, the CDR3 reads TGTGCCAGCAGTGACCCCGGAAACACCATATATTTT.

V usage is TRBV27 and J usage is TRBJ2-1, with D maybe TRBD2 (7 bases). Trimming pared 4 bases from V and 3 bases from J, leaving 10 bases between. The length of the CDR3 is 14 residues. Germline V gene sequence: CDR1 MNHEY, CDR2 SMNVEV (reference sequence). The CDR3 is CASSSGGNYNEQFF. The CDR3 nucleotides are TGTGCCAGCAGTTCGGGGGGCAACTACAATGAGCAGTTCTTC.

V usage is TRBV3-1 (or the pseudogene TRBV3-2) and J usage is TRBJ1-3; D ambiguous. V shed 3 bases and J shed 1 base, with 1 base lying between them. Germline V gives CDR1 LGHDT, CDR2 YNNKEL (reference sequence). The CDR3 runs 12 residues. CDR3 in DNA: TGTGCCAGCAGCCAGTCTGGAAACACCATATATTTT. This gives the protein CASSQSGNTIYF.

The rearrangement uses TRBV12-3 or TRBV12-4 and TRBJ1-1; TRBD1 aligns across 7 bases. After removal of 6 bases from V and 6 bases from J, the junction contained 7 bases not matched to a gene. The CDR3 is 13 residues long. The CDR3 bases are TGTGCCAGCAGACGGGGGACAGCGCCTGAAGCTTTCTTT. Translating it yields CASRRGTAPEAFF.

V is TRBV2 and J is TRBJ1-1; no clear D gene. The ends were cut back, 4 bases at V and 6 bases at J, with 12 bases in the middle. Germline V gene lookup returns CDR1 SNHLY and CDR2 FYNNEI. The CDR3 is 13 residues long. CDR3 sequence: CASSGIRKAEAFF. In DNA, the CDR3 is TGTGCCAGCAGTGGTATCAGGAAGGCTGAAGCTTTCTTT.

The chain employs TRBV19 and TRBJ2-7; TRBD1 agrees at 7 bases. In germline, CDR1 is LNHDA, CDR2 SQIVND (reference sequence). The CDR3 sequence is 15 residues long. V gave up 6 bases and J gave up 1 base; unmatched junction bases: 9. CDR3 bases: TGTGCCAGTAGCTGGAAGGACAGGCCTTCCTACGAGCAGTACTTC. It specifies CASSWKDRPSYEQYF.

This rearrangement joins TRBV3-1 (or the pseudogene TRBV3-2) to TRBJ2-1, with D perhaps matching TRBD2 (5 bases). Looked up from germline, CDR1 is LGHDT and CDR2 is YNNKEL (reference sequence). The CDR3 extends over 12 amino acids. V was trimmed by 5 bases and J by 10 bases, leaving 12 bases between them. The CDR3 region is CASSSPQREQFF. In nucleotides, the CDR3 is TGTGCCAGCAGCTCTCCTCAGCGGGAGCAGTTCTTC.

This rearrangement joins TRBV9 to TRBJ1-2; D possibly corresponds to TRBD1 (6 bases). Germline V gives CDR1 SGDLS, CDR2 YYNGEE. Trimming pared 0 bases from V and 8 bases from J, leaving 11 bases between. This CDR3 contains 13 residues. Written as DNA, the CDR3 is TGTGCCAGCAGCGTAGCTACGAGGGGGGGCTACACCTTC. Protein product: CASSVATRGGYTF.

The chain employs TRBV19 and TRBJ1-6, with 7 bases identical to TRBD1. The CDR3 is made up of 15 amino acids. The junction had 5 bases not matched to a gene; V was cut back by 0 bases and J by 9 bases. Germline lookup yields CDR1 LNHDA and CDR2 SQIVND (reference sequence). The CDR3 protein is CASSIDRDSLSPLHF. In DNA, the CDR3 is TGTGCCAGTAGTATAGACCGGGACAGCCTTTCACCCCTCCACTTT.

The chain is built from TRBV25-1 and TRBJ1-4; D is possibly TRBD1 (5 bases). Germline assignment: CDR1 MGHDK and CDR2 SYGVNS. This CDR3 is 12 amino acids long. Trimming pared 2 bases from V and 8 bases from J, leaving 6 bases between. CDR3 in DNA: TGTGCCAGCAGTGAACAGGGCGAAAAACTGTTTTTT. Amino acid sequence: CASSEQGEKLFF.

The CDR3 nucleotides read TGCAGTGCTAGTTGGGACAGGGGACTTGGTGAGCAGTACTTC. This gives the protein CSASWDRGLGEQYF. The chain has TRBV20-1 and TRBJ2-7, with 10 bases matching TRBD1. The CDR3 runs to 14 residues. V lost 3 bases to trimming and J lost 7 bases; unmatched junction nucleotides: 9. CDR1 and CDR2 from the germline V gene are DFQATT and SNEGSKA (reference sequence).

The chain combines TRBV7-8 with TRBJ1-2; D perhaps matches TRBD1 (5 bases). CDR3 size: 15 residues. Germline V gene data show CDR1 as SGHVS and CDR2 as FQNEAQ. Trimming left V 2 bases short and J 8 bases short, with 18 bases between. The CDR3 here is CASSLFPQGLKGYTF. CDR3 sequence (DNA): TGTGCCAGCAGCTTATTCCCGCAGGGCCTGAAGGGCTACACCTTC.

This clone was detected only once. The chain couples TRBV5-6 to TRBJ1-2; 8 bases are shared with TRBD1. The CDR3 length is 16 residues. The J segment lost 7 bases and the V segment lost 3 bases, leaving 14 bases of the junction unmatched. Looked up from germline, CDR1 is SGHDT and CDR2 is YYEEEE. The CDR3: CASSWGRTGRFSGYTF. The CDR3 nucleotides are TGTGCCAGCAGCTGGGGGCGGACAGGGCGATTTTCTGGCTACACCTTC.

The chain joins TRBV3-1 (or the pseudogene TRBV3-2) to TRBJ1-4; D possibly corresponds to TRBD1 (5 bases). Germline assignment: CDR1 LGHDT and CDR2 YNNKEL (reference sequence). V shed 2 bases and J shed 8 bases, with 15 bases lying between them. CDR3 length: 15 amino acids. CDR3 loop: CASSQWGGEEEKLFF. For the CDR3, the DNA is TGTGCCAGCAGCCAATGGGGGGGGGAGGAGGAAAAACTGTTTTTT.

This clone was counted a single time. The chain has TRBV9 and TRBJ1-1; TRBD1 is a possible D gene (5 bases). The CDR3 length is 14 residues. The germline gives CDR1 SGDLS, CDR2 YYNGEE. V was shortened by 3 bases and J by 5 bases, with 14 bases between the two germline ends. In DNA form, the CDR3 reads TGTGCCAGCAGCGAGGGGATGGGGAAAACTGAAGCTTTCTTT. Residues: CASSEGMGKTEAFF.